This TCR beta chain was recorded in a study of PD-1 blockade in classical Hodgkin lymphoma. Points from the study as a whole: A reduction in baseline TCR diversity was reportedly seen in newly diagnosed patients relative to healthy donors.

The table came from immunoSEQ multiplex PCR; TCRdb's copy has only in-frame clones and leaves some out. The sample lists roughly 50,000 clones, nearly 90% occurring once. Time point given: cycle 4 day 1 (C4D1), after 6 weeks of nivolumab. All patients relapsed after autologous stem cell transplantation, and brentuximab vedotin exposure varied. Worth noting for this clone: What it binds is not known.

This specimen was peripheral blood mononuclear cells (PBMCs), taken before the fourth cycle of nivolumab. This TCR came from a human donor with classical Hodgkin lymphoma.

In DNA, the CDR3 is TGTGCCAGCAGTGTTCTCAGACAGATTTCCTATGGCTACACCTTC. Protein product: CASSVLRQISYGYTF. This chain connects TRBV2 to TRBJ1-2; D may be TRBD1 (5 bases). The ends were cut back, 4 bases at V and 4 bases at J, with 16 bases in the middle. This CDR3 has 15 residues. Germline CDR1 is SNHLY and CDR2 is FYNNEI.